This T cell receptor (beta chain) was captured by sequencing in a study of blood T cell repertoires in COVID-19. Whole-study context: The United States, Italy and Spain were the sources of the acute and convalescent COVID-19 samples. Nucleic acid was either cDNA or gDNA, and it came from T cells, B-cell-depleted T cells, or PBMCs.

The method was immunoSEQ multiplex PCR; TCRdb's version includes in-frame clones alone and lacks a portion of them. The sample records 120,000 or so clones, about 80% being singletons. The germline gives CDR1 MDHEN, CDR2 SYDVKM. CDR3 length equals 15 residues. V lost 8 bases to trimming and J lost 7 bases, with 23 bases between them. This chain connects TRBV28 to TRBJ1-2, with D possibly TRBD1 on 6 matching bases. Material for sequencing was peripheral blood. This receptor was identified in a human donor in a cohort sampled during active COVID-19. Here the CDR3 DNA reads TGTGCCAGCTTTCGAGTACGGGGGGCGAATATTGGCTACACCTTC. Its protein is CASFRVRGANIGYTF.